This entry lists 8 T cell receptor beta chains sequenced from one sample in a study of blood T cell repertoires in COVID-19 (dated by TCRdb to about 2020). The library was prepared using the immunoSEQ multiplex PCR assay. Sourced from immuneACCESS, this table was stored by TCRdb with only in-frame sequences that have V and J called. A share of the clones is absent; for the studies checked, an unresolved V gene accounts for under half, and the remainder has no known explanation. This sample holds roughly 330,000 clones; approximately 88% were observed only once. The ten most abundant clones make up 5% of the sample. The sequenced sample consisted of PBMCs or T cells enriched from blood (not recorded which). The receptors were sampled from a man aged 25 to 40 who had recovered from COVID-19.

This chain links TRBV18 with TRBJ2-3, with 9 bases that match TRBD1. The CDR3 length is 14 residues. V lost 5 bases and J lost 6; bases outside the gene matches: 6. The germline CDR1 and CDR2 sequences are KGHSH and LQKENI. CDR3 bases: TGTGCCAGCTCAAAGACAGGGGGGTTGGATACGCAGTATTTT. Protein sequence: CASSKTGGLDTQYF.

The chain has TRBV4-1 and TRBJ2-1; TRBD1 agrees at 7 bases. Trimming at V came to 3 bases and at J to 7 bases, leaving 12 bases not matched to a gene. The CDR3 has 16 amino acids. The germline gives CDR1 MGHRA, CDR2 YSYEKL. CDR3: CASSQEGQVSWNEQFF. CDR3 bases: TGCGCCAGCAGCCAGGAAGGACAGGTCTCTTGGAATGAGCAGTTCTTC.

V and J are TRBV3-1 (or the pseudogene TRBV3-2) and TRBJ2-2, with unresolved D. V was clipped by 2 bases and J by 13 bases, with 11 bases between them. The CDR3 length is 12 residues. The germline gives CDR1 LGHDT, CDR2 YNNKEL (reference sequence). The CDR3 loop reads CASSQLPYRLFF. The CDR3 DNA sequence: TGTGCCAGCAGCCAACTCCCGTACAGGCTGTTTTTT.

The chain uses TRBV6-1 and TRBJ2-7, with D hard to call. CDR3 size: 15 residues. The germline CDR1 and CDR2 sequences are MNHNS and SASEGT. The germline V and J ends were trimmed by 1 base and 8 bases, with 18 bases remaining between them. The CDR3 is CASSEEVGSTLKQYF. As DNA, the CDR3 is TGTGCCAGCAGTGAAGAGGTGGGCTCCACCCTTAAGCAGTACTTC.

The chain recombines TRBV5-1 with TRBJ2-7; 13 bases are shared with TRBD2. The V gene's germline CDR1 is SGHRS and CDR2 YFSETQ. This CDR3 has 16 residues. Losses at the gene ends were 6 bases for V and 3 bases for J; bases not matched to a gene: 9. CDR3 sequence reads: CASTTGTSGAIYEQYF. CDR3 coding DNA: TGCGCCAGCACCACAGGGACTAGCGGGGCTATCTACGAGCAGTACTTC.

The chain has TRBV6-5 and TRBJ1-4, with D possibly being TRBD1 (6 bases). Germline V lookup: CDR1 MNHEY, CDR2 SVGAGI. This CDR3 is built from 15 residues. V shed 7 bases and J shed 7 bases, with 19 bases lying between them. The CDR3 is CASKSQGGGSEKLFF. The CDR3 bases are TGTGCCAGCAAATCACAGGGCGGCGGGAGTGAAAAACTGTTTTTT.

The chain is built from TRBV7-9 and TRBJ2-3; TRBD1 is a possible D gene (5 bases). From germline, CDR1 is SEHNR and CDR2 FQNEAQ (reference sequence). The CDR3 contains 13 residues. Trimming cost V 10 bases and J 3 bases, with 14 bases left between them. The CDR3 reads CAKANKGTDTQYF. Written as DNA, the CDR3 is TGTGCCAAGGCCAATAAGGGGACAGATACGCAGTATTTT.

The gene calls are TRBV11-3 and TRBJ2-2, with 7 positions matching TRBD1. The junction had 5 bases not matched to a gene; V was cut back by 3 bases and J by 4 bases. The CDR3 runs 15 residues. Germline values: CDR1 SGHNT, CDR2 YENEEA. The CDR3: CASSFGDRSTGELFF. The CDR3 nucleotides read TGTGCCAGCAGCTTCGGGGACAGATCCACCGGGGAGCTGTTTTTT.